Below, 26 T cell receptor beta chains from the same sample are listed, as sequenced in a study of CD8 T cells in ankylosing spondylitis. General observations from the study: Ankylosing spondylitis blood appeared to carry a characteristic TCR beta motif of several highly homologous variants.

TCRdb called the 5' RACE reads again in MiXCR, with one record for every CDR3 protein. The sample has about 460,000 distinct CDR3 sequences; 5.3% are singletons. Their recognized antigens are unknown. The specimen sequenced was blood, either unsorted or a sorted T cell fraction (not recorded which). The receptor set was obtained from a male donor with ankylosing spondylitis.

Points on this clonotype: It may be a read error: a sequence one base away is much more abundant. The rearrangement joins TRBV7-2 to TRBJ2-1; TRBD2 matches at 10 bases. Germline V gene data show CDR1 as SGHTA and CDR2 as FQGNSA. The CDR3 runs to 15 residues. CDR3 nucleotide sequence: TGTGCCAGCAGCTCTACTAGCGGGAATTACAATGAGCAGCTCTTC. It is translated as CASSSTSGNYNEQLF. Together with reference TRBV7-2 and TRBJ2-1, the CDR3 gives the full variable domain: GAGVSQSPSNKVTEKGKDVELRCDPISGHTALYWYRQSLGQGLEFLIYFQGNSAPDKSGLPSDRFSAERTGGSVSTLTIQRTQQEDSAVYLCASSSTSGNYNEQLFGPGTRLTVL.

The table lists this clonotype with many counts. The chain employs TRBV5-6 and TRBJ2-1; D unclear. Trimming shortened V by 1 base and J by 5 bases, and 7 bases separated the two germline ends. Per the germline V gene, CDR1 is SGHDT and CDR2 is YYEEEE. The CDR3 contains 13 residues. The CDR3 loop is CASSLRVDNEQFF. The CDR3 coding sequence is TGTGCCAGCAGCTTGAGAGTAGACAATGAGCAGTTCTTC.

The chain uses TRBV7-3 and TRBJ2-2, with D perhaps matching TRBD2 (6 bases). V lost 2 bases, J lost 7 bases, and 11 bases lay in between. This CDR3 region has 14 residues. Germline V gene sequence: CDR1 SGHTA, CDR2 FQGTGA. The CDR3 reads CASSLGTPVGELFF. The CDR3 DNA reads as TGTGCCAGCAGCTTAGGGACTCCAGTCGGGGAGCTGTTTTTT.

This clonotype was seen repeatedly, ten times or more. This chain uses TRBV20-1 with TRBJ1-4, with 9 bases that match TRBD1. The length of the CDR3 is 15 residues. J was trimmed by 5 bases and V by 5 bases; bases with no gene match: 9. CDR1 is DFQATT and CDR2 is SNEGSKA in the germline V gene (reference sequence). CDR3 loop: CSARLAGTGNEKLFF. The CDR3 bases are TGCAGTGCTCGTTTGGCCGGGACAGGGAATGAAAAACTGTTTTTT.

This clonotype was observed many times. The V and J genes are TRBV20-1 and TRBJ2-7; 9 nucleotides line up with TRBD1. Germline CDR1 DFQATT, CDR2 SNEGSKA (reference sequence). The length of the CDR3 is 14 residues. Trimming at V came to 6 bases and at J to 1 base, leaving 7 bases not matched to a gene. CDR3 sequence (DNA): TGCAGTGCCCTCGGACAGGGGATATCCTACGAGCAGTACTTC. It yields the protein CSALGQGISYEQYF.

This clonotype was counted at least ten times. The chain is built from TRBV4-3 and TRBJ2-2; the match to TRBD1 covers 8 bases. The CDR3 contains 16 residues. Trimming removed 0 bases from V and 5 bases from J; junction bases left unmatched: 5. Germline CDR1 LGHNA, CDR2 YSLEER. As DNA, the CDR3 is TGCGCCAGCAGCCAAGAGGGCAGGGGGCTGACCGGGGAGCTGTTTTTT. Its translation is CASSQEGRGLTGELFF.

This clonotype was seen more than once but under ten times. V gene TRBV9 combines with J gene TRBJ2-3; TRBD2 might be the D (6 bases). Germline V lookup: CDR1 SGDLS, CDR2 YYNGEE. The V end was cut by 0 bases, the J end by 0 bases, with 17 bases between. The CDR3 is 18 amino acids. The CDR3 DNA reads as TGTGCCAGCAGCGTAGAAGAATGGGGCGGGACTAGCACAGATACGCAGTATTTT. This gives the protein CASSVEEWGGTSTDTQYF.

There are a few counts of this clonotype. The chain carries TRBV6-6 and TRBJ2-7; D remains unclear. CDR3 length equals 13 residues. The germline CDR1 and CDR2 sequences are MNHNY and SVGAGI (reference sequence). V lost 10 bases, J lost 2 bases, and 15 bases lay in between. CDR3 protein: CATIDNIPYEQYF. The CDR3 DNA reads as TGTGCCACCATCGACAACATACCCTACGAGCAGTACTTC.

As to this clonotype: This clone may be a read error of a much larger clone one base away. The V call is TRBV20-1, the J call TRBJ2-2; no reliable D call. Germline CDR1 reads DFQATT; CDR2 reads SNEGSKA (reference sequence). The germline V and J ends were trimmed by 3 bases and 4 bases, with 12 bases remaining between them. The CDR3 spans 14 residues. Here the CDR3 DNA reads TGCAGTGCTAGTGAAGGGAAGGGCACCGGGGAGCTGTTTTTT. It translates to CSASEGKGTGELFF.

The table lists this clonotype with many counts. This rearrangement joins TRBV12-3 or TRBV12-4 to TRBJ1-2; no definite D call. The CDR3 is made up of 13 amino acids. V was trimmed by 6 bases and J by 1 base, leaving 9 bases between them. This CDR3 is CASSPGVNYGYTF. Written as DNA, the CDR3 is TGTGCCAGCAGCCCGGGAGTTAACTATGGCTACACCTTC.

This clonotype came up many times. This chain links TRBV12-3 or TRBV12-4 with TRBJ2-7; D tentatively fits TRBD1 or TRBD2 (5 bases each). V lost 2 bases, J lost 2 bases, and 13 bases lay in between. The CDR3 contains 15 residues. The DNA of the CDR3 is TGTGCCAGCAGTTTAATGGGGACCGGTACCTACGAGCAGTACTTC. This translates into CASSLMGTGTYEQYF.

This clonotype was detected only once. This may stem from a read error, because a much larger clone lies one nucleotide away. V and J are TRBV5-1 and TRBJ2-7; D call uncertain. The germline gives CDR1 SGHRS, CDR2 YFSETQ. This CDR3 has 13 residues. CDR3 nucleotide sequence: TGCGCCAGCAGCTTGGACGGTGCCTACCAGCAGTACTTC. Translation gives CASSLDGAYQQYF.

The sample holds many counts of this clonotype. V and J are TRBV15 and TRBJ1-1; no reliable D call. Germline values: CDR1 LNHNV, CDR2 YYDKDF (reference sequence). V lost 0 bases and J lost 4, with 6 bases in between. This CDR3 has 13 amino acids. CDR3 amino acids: CATSRESPTEAFF. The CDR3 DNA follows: TGTGCCACCAGCAGAGAGTCTCCCACTGAAGCTTTCTTT. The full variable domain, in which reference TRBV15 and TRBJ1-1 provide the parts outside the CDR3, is DAMVIQNPRYQVTQFGKPVTLSCSQTLNHNVMYWYQQKSSQAPKLLFHYYDKDFNNEADTPDNFQSRRPNTSFCFLDIRSPGLGDTAMYLCATSRESPTEAFFGQGTRLTVV.

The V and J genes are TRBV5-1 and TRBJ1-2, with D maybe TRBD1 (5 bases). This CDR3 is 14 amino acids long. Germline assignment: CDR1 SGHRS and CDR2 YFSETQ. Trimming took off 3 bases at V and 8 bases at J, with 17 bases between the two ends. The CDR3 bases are TGCGCCAGCAGCTGGAGGGGCCCCCCGGGAGGCTACACCTTC. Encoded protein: CASSWRGPPGGYTF.

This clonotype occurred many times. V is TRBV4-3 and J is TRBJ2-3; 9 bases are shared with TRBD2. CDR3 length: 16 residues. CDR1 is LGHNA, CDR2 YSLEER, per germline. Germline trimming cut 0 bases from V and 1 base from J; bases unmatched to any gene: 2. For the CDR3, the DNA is TGCGCCAGCAGCCAAGAGGTAGCGGGAGGCACAGATACGCAGTATTTT. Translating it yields CASSQEVAGGTDTQYF.

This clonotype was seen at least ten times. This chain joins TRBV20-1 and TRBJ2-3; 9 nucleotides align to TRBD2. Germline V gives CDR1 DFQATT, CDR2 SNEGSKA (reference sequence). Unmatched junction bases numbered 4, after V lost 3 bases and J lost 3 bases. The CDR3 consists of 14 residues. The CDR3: CSASSSGETDTQYF. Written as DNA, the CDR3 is TGCAGTGCTAGCTCTAGCGGGGAGACAGATACGCAGTATTTT.

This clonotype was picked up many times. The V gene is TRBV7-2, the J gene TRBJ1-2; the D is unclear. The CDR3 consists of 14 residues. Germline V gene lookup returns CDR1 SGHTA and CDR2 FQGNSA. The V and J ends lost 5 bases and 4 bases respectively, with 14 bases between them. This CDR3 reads CASSQHEGTYGYTF. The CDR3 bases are TGTGCCAGCAGCCAACACGAAGGCACCTATGGCTACACCTTC.

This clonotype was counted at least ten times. The CDR3 region is CASSQGGSLGLAGIYNEQFF. CDR3 coding DNA: TGCGCCAGCAGCCAAGGTGGAAGTCTAGGACTAGCGGGTATATACAATGAGCAGTTCTTC. The gene calls are TRBV4-3 and TRBJ2-1; 11 nucleotides match TRBD2. This CDR3 spans 20 amino acids. The V gene end was trimmed by 1 base and the J gene end by 4 bases; junction bases not matched to a gene: 15. Germline loops: CDR1 LGHNA, CDR2 YSLEER.

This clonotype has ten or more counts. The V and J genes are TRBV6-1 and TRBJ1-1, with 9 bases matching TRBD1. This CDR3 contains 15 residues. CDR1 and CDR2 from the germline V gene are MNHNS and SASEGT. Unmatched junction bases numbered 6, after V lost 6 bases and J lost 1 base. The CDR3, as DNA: TGTGCCAGCAGCCAACCGGGACAGGGGAACACTGAAGCTTTCTTT. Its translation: CASSQPGQGNTEAFF.

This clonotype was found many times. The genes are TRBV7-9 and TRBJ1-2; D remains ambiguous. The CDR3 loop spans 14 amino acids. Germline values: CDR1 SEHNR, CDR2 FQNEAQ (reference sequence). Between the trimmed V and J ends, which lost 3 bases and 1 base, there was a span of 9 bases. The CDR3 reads CASSFQTDNYGYTF. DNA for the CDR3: TGTGCCAGCAGCTTTCAGACTGATAACTATGGCTACACCTTC.

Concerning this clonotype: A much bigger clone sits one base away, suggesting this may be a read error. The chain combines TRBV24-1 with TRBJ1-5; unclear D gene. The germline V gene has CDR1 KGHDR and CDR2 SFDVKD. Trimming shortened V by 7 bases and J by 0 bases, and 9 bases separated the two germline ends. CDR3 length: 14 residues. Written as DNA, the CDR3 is TGTGCCACCAGATCGAGTGGTAGCAATCAGCCCCAGCATTTT. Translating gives CATRSSGSNQPQHF.

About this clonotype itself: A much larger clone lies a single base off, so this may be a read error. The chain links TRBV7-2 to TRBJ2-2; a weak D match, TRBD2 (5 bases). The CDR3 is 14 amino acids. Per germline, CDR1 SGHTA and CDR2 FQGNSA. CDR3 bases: TGTGCCGGCAGCCCGGACTGGATCACCGGGGAGCTGTTTTTT. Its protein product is CAGSPDWITGELFF.

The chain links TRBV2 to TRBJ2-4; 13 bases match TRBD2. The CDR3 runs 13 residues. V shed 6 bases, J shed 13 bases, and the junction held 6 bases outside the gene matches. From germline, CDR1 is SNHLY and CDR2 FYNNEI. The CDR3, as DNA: TGTGCCAGCAGAGACCTACTAGCGGGGGGGCAGTACTTC. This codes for CASRDLLAGGQYF.

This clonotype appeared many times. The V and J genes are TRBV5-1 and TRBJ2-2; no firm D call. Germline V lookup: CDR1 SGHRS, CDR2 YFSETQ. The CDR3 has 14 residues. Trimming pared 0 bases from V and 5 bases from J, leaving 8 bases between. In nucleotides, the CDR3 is TGCGCCAGCAGCTTGGATGGGGTAACCGGGGAGCTGTTTTTT. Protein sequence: CASSLDGVTGELFF.

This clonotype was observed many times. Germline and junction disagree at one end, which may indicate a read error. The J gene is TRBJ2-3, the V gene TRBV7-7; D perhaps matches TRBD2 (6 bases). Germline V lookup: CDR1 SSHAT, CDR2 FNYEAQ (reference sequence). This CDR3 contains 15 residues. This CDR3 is CASSLAAGNTDTQYF. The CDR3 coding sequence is TGTGCTAGCAGCTTAGCTGCGGGGAACACAGATACGCAGTATTTT.

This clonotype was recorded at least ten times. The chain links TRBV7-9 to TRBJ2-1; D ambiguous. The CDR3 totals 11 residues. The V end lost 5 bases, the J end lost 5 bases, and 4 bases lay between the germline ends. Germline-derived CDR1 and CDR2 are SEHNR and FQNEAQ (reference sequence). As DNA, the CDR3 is TGTGCCAGCAGCGCGAACAATGAGCAGTTCTTC. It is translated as CASSANNEQFF.